This note documents a single TCR beta chain sequence. This may be a read error, as it is one base from a much larger clone. From germline, CDR1 is LGHNA and CDR2 YNFKEQ. The CDR3 runs to 18 residues. TCRdb re-called the multiplex PCR reads with MiXCR, one entry per CDR3 protein. Of 100,000 to 150,000 distinct CDR3 sequences in the sample, around 24% were seen once. Breast cancer patients provided tissue from their axillary draining lymph nodes. This specimen comes from a study of breast tumors, draining lymph nodes, adjacent tissues. The receptor comes from a female donor with breast cancer. Some clones in this sample may be carry-over from other donors' samples. Sequenced material: axillary lymph node tissue. The rearrangement joins TRBV4-2 to TRBJ2-2; 7 bases are a match to TRBD2. CDR3 in amino acids: CASSHSLPGLLNTGELLF. CDR3 sequence (DNA): TGTGCCAGCAGCCACAGTCTGCCGGGACTACTGAACACCGGGGAGCTGCTTTTT.